Shown below are 32 T cell receptor beta chains from a single sample sequenced in a study of cytomegalovirus exposure and HLA in healthy donors (dated by TCRdb to 2016 to 2017). Libraries came from the immunoSEQ multiplex PCR assay. A mixture of 60 forward primers for TCR Vbeta segments and 13 reverse primers for TCR Jbeta segments was used in the multiplex PCR. This is the immuneACCESS table as TCRdb keeps it, with only in-frame sequences that have V and J called. A part of the clones is gone; compared with another copy, unresolved V genes explain less than half, and the rest is unexplained. The sample table gives around 200,000 clones. The ten largest clones represent more than 0.75% of the sample. The sequenced sample consisted of PBMCs. These receptors were taken from a woman aged 25 to 39 in good health and CMV-seropositive.

The chain links TRBV30 to TRBJ1-1; D not resolved. V was clipped by 0 bases and J by 12 bases, with 17 bases between them. Germline values: CDR1 GTSNPN, CDR2 SVGIG (reference sequence). CDR3 length equals 13 residues. CDR3 region: CAWSVLEGTGTFF. In DNA, the CDR3 is TGTGCCTGGAGTGTACTAGAGGGAACGGGGACTTTCTTT.

The rearrangement joins TRBV19 to TRBJ2-5; a weak D match, TRBD2 (7 bases). Trimming pared 6 bases from V and 3 bases from J, leaving 17 bases between. The CDR3 consists of 15 residues. Per germline, CDR1 LNHDA and CDR2 SQIVND (reference sequence). CDR3 DNA: TGTGCCAGTAGCGGGCGGGGGACAAGAAAAGAGACCCAGTACTTC. It specifies CASSGRGTRKETQYF.

The rearrangement links TRBV10-1 to TRBJ2-1; the match to TRBD2 covers 7 bases. J was trimmed by 0 bases and V by 6 bases; bases with no gene match: 5. CDR1 and CDR2 (germline): WNHNN, SYGVQD (reference sequence). The length of the CDR3 is 15 residues. CDR3 region: CASSGDYSSYNEQFF. The CDR3 DNA sequence: TGCGCCAGCAGCGGGGACTACTCCTCCTACAATGAGCAGTTCTTC.

To note about this clone: Different DNA sequences within this sample yield the same CDR3. The CDR3, as DNA: TGTGCCAGCTCCCCGTCCCGAGACACTGAAGCTTTCTTT. Protein: CASSPSRDTEAFF. The rearrangement uses TRBV18 and TRBJ1-1, with no clear D. CDR3 length equals 13 residues. Trimming took 6 bases from V and 3 from J, leaving 11 bases between them. Per the germline V gene, CDR1 is KGHSH and CDR2 is LQKENI.

The chain couples TRBV6-5 to TRBJ1-4, with TRBD1 matching 7 bases. CDR1 is MNHEY and CDR2 is SVGAGI in the germline V gene. The V gene end was trimmed by 4 bases and the J gene end by 0 bases; junction bases not matched to a gene: 2. This CDR3 contains 15 residues. The CDR3 here is CASSSGTATNEKLFF. In DNA form, the CDR3 reads TGTGCCAGCAGTTCCGGGACAGCAACTAATGAAAAACTGTTTTTT.

The rearrangement uses TRBV5-1 and TRBJ2-1; TRBD2 is a possible D gene (5 bases). CDR1 is SGHRS and CDR2 is YFSETQ in the germline V gene. The CDR3 length is 14 residues. V was trimmed by 0 bases and J by 10 bases, leaving 14 bases between them. CDR3 bases: TGCGCCAGCAGCTTGGCCGGCCGGGATGGAGAGCAGTTCTTC. This translates into CASSLAGRDGEQFF. Variable domain in full (rest from reference TRBV5-1 and TRBJ2-1): KAGVTQTPRYLIKTRGQQVTLSCSPISGHRSVSWYQQTPGQGLQFLFEYFSETQRNKGNFPGRFSGRQFSNSRSEMNVSTLELGDSALYLCASSLAGRDGEQFFGPGTRLTVL.

The gene calls are TRBV4-1 and TRBJ1-4; the match to TRBD1 covers 11 bases. CDR1 MGHRA and CDR2 YSYEKL come from the germline V gene. The V and J ends lost 1 base and 7 bases, in that order; junction bases with no gene match: 11. The CDR3 totals 18 residues. CDR3 coding DNA: TGCGCCAGCAGCCAAGGGAAGGACAGGGGGCTTTGGTTTGAAAAACTGTTTTTT. This codes for CASSQGKDRGLWFEKLFF.

The chain couples TRBV9 to TRBJ2-5; the D gene is possibly TRBD2 (6 bases). Trimming stripped 4 bases from V and 5 bases from J, with 21 bases between. The CDR3 loop spans 16 amino acids. From germline, CDR1 is SGDLS and CDR2 YYNGEE. Here the CDR3 DNA reads TGTGCCAGCAGCCCCGAGGGCGGGACCTACAGGGAGACCCAGTACTTC. This encodes CASSPEGGTYRETQYF.

The rearrangement uses TRBV7-7 and TRBJ2-7, with no clear D. The ends were cut back, 3 bases at V and 4 bases at J, with 10 bases in the middle. There are 13 residues in the CDR3. Germline loops: CDR1 SSHAT, CDR2 FNYEAQ (reference sequence). The CDR3 DNA is TGTGCCAGCAGCTTGGCAGGTGGATACGAGCAGTACTTC. It specifies CASSLAGGYEQYF.

The chain joins TRBV6-1 to TRBJ2-3; a weak D match, TRBD1 (7 bases). The V and J ends lost 6 bases and 4 bases respectively, with 20 bases between them. Germline V gene lookup returns CDR1 MNHNS and CDR2 SASEGT. CDR3 length: 16 amino acids. The CDR3 spells CASRENRGRGADTQYF. CDR3 in DNA: TGTGCCAGCAGAGAAAATCGTGGCAGGGGGGCAGATACGCAGTATTTT.

This chain links TRBV2 with TRBJ2-2; 11 bases fit TRBD2. Germline trimming cut 6 bases from V and 5 bases from J; bases unmatched to any gene: 2. The CDR3 covers 14 residues. Germline V gives CDR1 SNHLY, CDR2 FYNNEI. The CDR3 region is CASSASGRTGELFF. The CDR3 bases are TGTGCCAGCAGCGCTAGCGGGAGGACCGGGGAGCTGTTTTTT.

This chain uses TRBV4-3 with TRBJ2-1; D uncertain. Germline values: CDR1 LGHNA, CDR2 YSLEER. The CDR3 is 14 residues long. V was clipped by 0 bases and J by 10 bases, with 13 bases between them. This CDR3 is CASSQDPIPREQFF. The CDR3 DNA is TGCGCCAGCAGCCAAGATCCCATCCCCAGAGAGCAGTTCTTC.

The rearrangement links TRBV7-9 to TRBJ2-7; D not certain. CDR3 length: 13 residues. Germline V CDR1 and CDR2: SEHNR, FQNEAQ (reference sequence). Trimming removed 1 base at V and 1 base at J, with 5 bases between. CDR3 in amino acids: CASSLDVSYEQYF. For the CDR3, the DNA is TGTGCCAGCAGCTTAGATGTATCCTACGAGCAGTACTTC.

The CDR3 region has the DNA TGTGCCAGCAGCCTGTGGGGAGGGGGGAGTGAGCAGTACTTC. It is translated as CASSLWGGGSEQYF. This chain uses TRBV6-1 with TRBJ2-7, with a possible D match to TRBD2 (7 bases). This CDR3 has 14 amino acids. Deletions cut 6 bases from V and 7 bases from J, with 19 bases between. Germline CDR1 is MNHNS and CDR2 is SASEGT.

CDR3 in DNA: TGTGCCAGCAGCCTCGGACAGCAAGAGACCCAGTACTTC. Protein sequence: CASSLGQQETQYF. This chain connects TRBV11-2 to TRBJ2-5, with TRBD1 as a possible D gene (6 bases). CDR3 length equals 13 residues. Trimming pared 5 bases from V and 2 bases from J, leaving 9 bases between. CDR1 and CDR2 from the germline V gene are SGHAT and FQNNGV.

J is TRBJ1-5 and V is TRBV30; D unresolved. Germline V gene data show CDR1 as GTSNPN and CDR2 as SVGIG (reference sequence). V was shortened by 3 bases and J by 2 bases, with 8 bases between the two germline ends. The CDR3 runs 13 residues. The CDR3 loop is CAWSDNGNQPQHF. CDR3 DNA: TGTGCCTGGAGCGACAATGGCAATCAGCCCCAGCATTTT.

V gene TRBV5-6 combines with J gene TRBJ2-2; 9 bases line up with TRBD2. Germline lookup yields CDR1 SGHDT and CDR2 YYEEEE. V lost 3 bases to trimming and J lost 4 bases; unmatched junction nucleotides: 7. The CDR3 spans 16 residues. The CDR3 region is CASSWVAGVGTGELFF. The CDR3 bases are TGTGCCAGCAGCTGGGTAGCGGGAGTTGGCACCGGGGAGCTGTTTTTT.

V is TRBV6-1 and J is TRBJ1-5, with a possible D match to TRBD1 (5 bases). In germline, CDR1 is MNHNS, CDR2 SASEGT. The CDR3 loop spans 13 amino acids. V lost 5 bases, J lost 7 bases, and 12 bases lay in between. The CDR3 nucleotides read TGTGCCAGCAGTTGGGGGGAAAGACAGCCCCAGCATTTT. The encoded protein is CASSWGERQPQHF.

Concerning this clone itself: The germline gene is not matched at one end of the junction; a read error may be the cause. The chain links TRBV12-5 to TRBJ1-2, with a weak D call TRBD1 (6 bases). The CDR3 runs to 12 residues. Germline assignment: CDR1 LGHNT and CDR2 FRNRAP. The CDR3 DNA reads as TGTGCTAGTGGTTACCCGAACGGGACACCAGACTTC. Amino acids: CASGYPNGTPDF. Based on the CDR3 plus reference TRBV12-5 and TRBJ1-2, the full variable domain is DARVTQTPRHKVTEMGQEVTMRCQPILGHNTVFWYRQTMMQGLELLAYFRNRAPLDDSGMPKDRFSAEMPDATLATLKIQPSEPRDSAVYFCASGYPNGTPDFGSGTRLTVV.

The CDR3 sequence is CASSLNIGGGTF. As DNA, the CDR3 is TGTGCCAGCAGCTTGAATATAGGGGGTGGGACCTTC. The genes are TRBV5-4 and TRBJ1-2; D is perhaps TRBD1 (6 bases). Trimming removed 1 base at V and 14 bases at J, with 15 bases between. This CDR3 is 12 amino acids long. In germline, CDR1 is SGHNT, CDR2 YYREEE (reference sequence).

The chain couples TRBV7-9 to TRBJ2-4; D unclear. Germline CDR1 is SEHNR and CDR2 is FQNEAQ (reference sequence). Trimming took off 3 bases at V and 0 bases at J, with 9 bases between the two ends. CDR3 length equals 15 residues. The CDR3 loop reads CASSFVSLAKNIQYF. CDR3 sequence (DNA): TGTGCCAGCAGCTTCGTTAGTCTAGCCAAAAACATTCAGTACTTC.

The gene calls are TRBV28 and TRBJ1-1; no clear D. From germline, CDR1 is MDHEN and CDR2 SYDVKM. This CDR3 has 13 residues. Trimming removed 2 bases at V and 8 bases at J, with 12 bases between. Here the CDR3 DNA reads TGTGCCAGCAGTTTAATGTTGGCACAAGAAGCTTTCTTT. Translating it yields CASSLMLAQEAFF. The full variable domain, with the rest looked up from reference TRBV28 and TRBJ1-1, is DVKVTQSSRYLVKRTGEKVFLECVQDMDHENMFWYRQDPGLGLRLIYFSYDVKMKEKGDIPEGYSVSREKKERFSLILESASTNQTSMYLCASSLMLAQEAFFGQGTRLTVV.

On this clone: One end of the junction does not line up with germline, which may come from a read error. The sample carries other DNA sequences with the same CDR3. CDR3 sequence: CASTEAASNTGELFF. CDR3 sequence (DNA): TGCGCCAGCACGGAGGCCGCCTCGAACACTGGGGAGCTGTTTTTT. The rearrangement links TRBV5-1 to TRBJ2-2, with D perhaps TRBD2 (5 bases). Germline V gene data show CDR1 as SGHRS and CDR2 as YFSETQ. The length of the CDR3 is 15 residues.

The chain recombines TRBV4-1 with TRBJ2-3, with a possible D match to TRBD2 (6 bases). Germline lookup yields CDR1 MGHRA and CDR2 YSYEKL. V lost 0 bases, J lost 3 bases, and 13 bases lay in between. This CDR3 has 16 amino acids. The DNA for the CDR3 is TGCGCCAGCAGCCAAGAACACGGGGGTCCGACAGATACGCAGTATTTT. Amino acids: CASSQEHGGPTDTQYF.

V is TRBV6-5 and J is TRBJ2-7; tentatively, D is TRBD2 (6 bases). Germline V gene sequence: CDR1 MNHEY, CDR2 SVGAGI. The V end lost 6 bases, the J end lost 3 bases, and 15 bases lay between the germline ends. This CDR3 is built from 14 residues. CDR3: CASSAWDSNYEQYF. The CDR3 region has the DNA TGTGCCAGCAGCGCTTGGGACTCCAACTACGAGCAGTACTTC.

The chain joins TRBV29-1 to TRBJ1-2; D is ambiguous. The CDR3 is 15 residues long. V shed 1 base and J shed 1 base, with 13 bases lying between them. Per germline, CDR1 SQVTM and CDR2 ANQGSEA. The CDR3 protein is CSVEAPGRFNYGYTF. The CDR3 DNA reads TGCAGCGTTGAAGCCCCGGGAAGGTTTAACTATGGCTACACCTTC.

The V gene is TRBV6-5, the J gene TRBJ2-7, with 9 bases that match TRBD1. Trimming at V came to 4 bases and at J to 2 bases, leaving 6 bases not matched to a gene. Germline V gives CDR1 MNHEY, CDR2 SVGAGI. This CDR3 region has 15 residues. DNA for the CDR3: TGTGCCAGCAGTTCCGGAGGACAGGGGCCCTACGAGCAGTACTTC. Protein product: CASSSGGQGPYEQYF.

The rearrangement uses TRBV6-1 and TRBJ1-5; 8 bases line up with TRBD1. After removal of 6 bases from V and 9 bases from J, the junction contained 10 bases not matched to a gene. Germline lookup yields CDR1 MNHNS and CDR2 SASEGT. This CDR3 is built from 14 residues. The CDR3 DNA sequence: TGTGCCAGCAGGGAGACGGACAGGGCTTGGCCCCAGCATTTT. It encodes CASRETDRAWPQHF.

The chain links TRBV29-1 to TRBJ2-5, with 11 bases lining up with TRBD2. The DNA end lines up better with TRBJ2-7; the J call may be wrong. Germline-derived CDR1 and CDR2 are SQVTM and ANQGSEA. This CDR3 has 13 residues. Written as DNA, the CDR3 is TGCAGCGTTGGACTAGCGGGGAAATACGAGCAGTACTTC. Its translation: CSVGLAGKYEQYF.

V usage is TRBV7-2 and J usage is TRBJ1-1; the D is unclear. CDR1 is SGHTA and CDR2 is FQGNSA in the germline V gene. The CDR3 extends over 12 amino acids. Trimming took off 1 base at V and 7 bases at J, with 7 bases between the two ends. In DNA, the CDR3 is TGTGCCAGCAGCTTAGGCTACCATGAAGCTTTCTTT. This gives the protein CASSLGYHEAFF.

V usage is TRBV27 and J usage is TRBJ1-3; perhaps TRBD1 as D (5 bases). Germline CDR1 MNHEY, CDR2 SMNVEV (reference sequence). V shed 4 bases and J shed 2 bases, with 18 bases lying between them. The CDR3 runs 17 residues. CDR3 sequence: CASSSVGRWGAGNTIYF. Written as DNA, the CDR3 is TGTGCCAGCAGTTCAGTTGGCCGGTGGGGGGCTGGAAACACCATATATTTT.

The genes are TRBV2 and TRBJ2-5; TRBD2 agrees at 11 bases. V lost 3 bases, J lost 5 bases, and 8 bases stayed unmatched. The germline V gene has CDR1 SNHLY and CDR2 FYNNEI. This CDR3 is 16 amino acids long. CDR3 sequence: CASSDPLAGGWETQYF. CDR3 nucleotide sequence: TGTGCCAGCAGTGACCCTCTAGCGGGGGGTTGGGAGACCCAGTACTTC.